This TCR beta chain was recorded in a study of blood T cell repertoires in COVID-19. Study summary: The United States, Italy and Spain were the sources of the acute and convalescent COVID-19 samples.

The table came from immunoSEQ multiplex PCR; TCRdb's copy has only in-frame clones and leaves some out. The data contain around 270,000 clones, over 75% of them seen just once; the ten biggest clones take up roughly 3%. Exposed study participants had met a COVID-19 case within 2 weeks before entry. Germline V CDR1 and CDR2: SGDLS, YYNGEE. Trimming cost V 0 bases and J 2 bases, with 12 bases left between them. The length of the CDR3 is 16 residues. Material for sequencing was PBMCs or T cells enriched from blood (not recorded which). The rearrangement links TRBV9 to TRBJ1-3, with TRBD1 as a possible D gene (5 bases). The clonotype originates from a middle-aged woman who had been exposed to COVID-19. The CDR3 region is CASSVDRRGAGNTIYF. DNA for the CDR3: TGTGCCAGCAGCGTAGATCGTCGGGGGGCTGGAAACACCATATATTTT.